This record concerns one T cell receptor (beta chain) sequence. Its target is not known. The entry originates in a study of shared clonotypes between healthy human individuals. Study in general: CD4 naive and CD4 memory each took three plates per donor, while CD8 naive took two and CD8 memory one.

Generated by immunoSEQ multiplex PCR, the TCRdb table keeps only in-frame clones and is missing some. This sample yields roughly 2.2 million clones, of which around 92% are seen a single time; approximately 0.4% belongs to the top ten. Researchers partitioned CD4+ cells into CD45RA+ naive and CD45RA-negative memory subsets. Study results and caveats: An anticipated effect of sequencing depth on clonotype sharing among donors was recognized. All-four-donor shared clonotypes had higher generation probabilities than non-shared clonotypes did.

The CDR3 spans 15 residues. Looked up from germline, CDR1 is MNHEY and CDR2 is SMNVEV (reference sequence). V lost 5 bases and J lost 6; bases outside the gene matches: 11. The clonotype originates from a man aged 18 to 29 in good health. Some clones in this sample may be carry-over from other donors' samples. The V gene is TRBV27, the J gene TRBJ2-7; 9 bases line up with TRBD2. The sequencing input was naive CD4+ T cells from PBMCs. Subset reported: CD45RA+ positively selected. The CDR3 is CASSALAGPSLEQYF. CDR3 bases: TGTGCCAGCAGTGCACTAGCGGGTCCCTCGCTCGAGCAGTACTTC.